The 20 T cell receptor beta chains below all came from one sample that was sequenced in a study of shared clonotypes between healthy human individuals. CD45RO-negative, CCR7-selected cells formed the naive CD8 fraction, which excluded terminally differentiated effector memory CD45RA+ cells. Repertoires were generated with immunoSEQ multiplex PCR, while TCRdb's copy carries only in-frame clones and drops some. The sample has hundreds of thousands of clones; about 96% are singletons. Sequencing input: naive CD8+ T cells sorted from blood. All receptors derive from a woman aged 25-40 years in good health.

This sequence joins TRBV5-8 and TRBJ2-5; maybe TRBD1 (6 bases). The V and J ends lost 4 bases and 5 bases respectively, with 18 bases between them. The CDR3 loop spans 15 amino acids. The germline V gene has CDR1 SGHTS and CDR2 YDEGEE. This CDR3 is CASSPTQGLGETQYF. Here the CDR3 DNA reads TGTGCCAGCAGCCCGACCCAGGGGCTCGGGGAGACCCAGTACTTC. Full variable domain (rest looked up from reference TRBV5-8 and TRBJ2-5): EAGVTQSPTHLIKTRGQQATLRCSPISGHTSVYWYQQALGLGLQFLLWYDEGEERNRGNFPPRFSGRQFPNYSSELNVNALELEDSALYLCASSPTQGLGETQYFGPGTRLLVL.

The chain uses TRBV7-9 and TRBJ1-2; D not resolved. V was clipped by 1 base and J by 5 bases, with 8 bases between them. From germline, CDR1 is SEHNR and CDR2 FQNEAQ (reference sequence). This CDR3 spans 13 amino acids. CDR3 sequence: CASSLDLGYGYTF. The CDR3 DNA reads TGTGCCAGCAGCTTAGATCTGGGGTATGGCTACACCTTC.

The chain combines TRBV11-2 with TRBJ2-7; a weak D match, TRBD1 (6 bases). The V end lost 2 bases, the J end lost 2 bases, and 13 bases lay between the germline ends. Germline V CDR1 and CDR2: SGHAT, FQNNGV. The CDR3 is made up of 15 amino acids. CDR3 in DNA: TGTGCCAGCAGCTTAAATTGGGGGCCTCCCTACGAGCAGTACTTC. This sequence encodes CASSLNWGPPYEQYF.

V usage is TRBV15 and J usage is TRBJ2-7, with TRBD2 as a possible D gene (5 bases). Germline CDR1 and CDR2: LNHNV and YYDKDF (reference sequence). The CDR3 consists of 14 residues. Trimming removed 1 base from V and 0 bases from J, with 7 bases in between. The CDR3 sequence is CATSRAGFSYEQYF. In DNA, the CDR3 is TGTGCCACCAGCAGAGCGGGGTTCTCCTACGAGCAGTACTTC.

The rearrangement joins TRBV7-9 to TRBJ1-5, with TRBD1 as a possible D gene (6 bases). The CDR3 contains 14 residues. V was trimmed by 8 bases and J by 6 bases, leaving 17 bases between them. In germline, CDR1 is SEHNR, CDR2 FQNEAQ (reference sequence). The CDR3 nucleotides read TGTGCCAGCGACGTAGGGGGGTGGCTTCAGCCCCAGCATTTT. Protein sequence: CASDVGGWLQPQHF.

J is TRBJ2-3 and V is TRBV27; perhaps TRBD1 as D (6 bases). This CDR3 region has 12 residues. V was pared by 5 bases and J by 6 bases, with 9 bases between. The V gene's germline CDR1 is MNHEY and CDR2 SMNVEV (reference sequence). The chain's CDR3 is CASSPTGDTQYF. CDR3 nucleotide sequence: TGTGCCAGCAGTCCAACAGGGGATACGCAGTATTTT.

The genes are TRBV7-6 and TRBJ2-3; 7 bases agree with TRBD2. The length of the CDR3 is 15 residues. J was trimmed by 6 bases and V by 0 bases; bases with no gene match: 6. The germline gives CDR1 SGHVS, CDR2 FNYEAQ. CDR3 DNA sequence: TGTGCCAGCAGCTTAGCGGGAGGGCCTTCGGATACGCAGTATTTT. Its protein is CASSLAGGPSDTQYF.

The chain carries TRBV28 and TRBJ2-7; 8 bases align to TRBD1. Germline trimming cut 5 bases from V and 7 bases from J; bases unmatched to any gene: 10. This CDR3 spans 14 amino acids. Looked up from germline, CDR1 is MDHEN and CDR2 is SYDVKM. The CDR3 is CASSLKGTGGEQYF. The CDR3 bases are TGTGCCAGCAGTCTAAAGGGGACAGGTGGAGAGCAGTACTTC.

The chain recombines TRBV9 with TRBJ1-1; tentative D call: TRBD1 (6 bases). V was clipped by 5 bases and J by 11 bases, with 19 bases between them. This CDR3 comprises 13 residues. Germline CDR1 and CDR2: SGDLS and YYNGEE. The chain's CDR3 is CASSPPPGTPAFF. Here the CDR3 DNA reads TGTGCCAGCAGTCCCCCCCCAGGGACACCCGCTTTCTTT.

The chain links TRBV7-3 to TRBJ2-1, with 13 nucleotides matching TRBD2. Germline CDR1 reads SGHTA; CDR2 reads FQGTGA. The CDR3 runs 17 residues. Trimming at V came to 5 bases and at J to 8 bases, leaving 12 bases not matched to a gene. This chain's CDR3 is CASSLSLGTSGTDEQFF. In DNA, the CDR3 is TGTGCCAGCAGCCTCTCCCTAGGGACTAGCGGGACCGATGAGCAGTTCTTC.

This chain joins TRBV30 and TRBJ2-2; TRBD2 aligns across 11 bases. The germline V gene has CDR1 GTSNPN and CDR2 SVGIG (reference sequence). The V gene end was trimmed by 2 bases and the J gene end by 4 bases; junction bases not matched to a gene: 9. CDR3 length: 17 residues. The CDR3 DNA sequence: TGTGCCTGGAGTCCCCTGGGGCTAGCGGGGGGCACCGGGGAGCTGTTTTTT. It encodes CAWSPLGLAGGTGELFF.

The CDR3 sequence: CSVDFGRGPPYGYTF. For the CDR3, the DNA is TGCAGCGTTGATTTCGGCAGGGGTCCCCCTTATGGCTACACCTTC. This chain joins TRBV29-1 and TRBJ1-2, with D possibly matching TRBD1 (6 bases). V lost 3 bases to trimming and J lost 5 bases, with 19 bases between them. This CDR3 is 15 amino acids long. In germline, CDR1 is SQVTM, CDR2 ANQGSEA.

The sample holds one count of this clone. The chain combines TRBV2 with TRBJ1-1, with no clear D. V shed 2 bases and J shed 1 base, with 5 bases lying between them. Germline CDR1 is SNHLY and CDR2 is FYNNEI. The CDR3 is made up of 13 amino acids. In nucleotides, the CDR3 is TGTGCCAGCAGTGAATGGGGGAACACTGAAGCTTTCTTT. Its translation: CASSEWGNTEAFF.

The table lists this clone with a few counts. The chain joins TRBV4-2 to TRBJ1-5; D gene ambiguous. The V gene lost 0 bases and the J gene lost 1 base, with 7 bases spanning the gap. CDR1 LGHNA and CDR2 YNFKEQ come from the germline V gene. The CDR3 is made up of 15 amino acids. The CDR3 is CASSQEVASNQPQHF. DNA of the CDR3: TGTGCCAGCAGCCAAGAGGTTGCGAGCAATCAGCCCCAGCATTTT.

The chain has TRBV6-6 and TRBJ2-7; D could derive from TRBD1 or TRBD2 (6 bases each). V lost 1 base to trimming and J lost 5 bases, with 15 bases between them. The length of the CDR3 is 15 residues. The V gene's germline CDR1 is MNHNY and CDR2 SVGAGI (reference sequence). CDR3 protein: CASSYLGQGRNEQYF. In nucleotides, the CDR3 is TGTGCCAGCAGTTACTTAGGTCAGGGGAGGAACGAGCAGTACTTC.

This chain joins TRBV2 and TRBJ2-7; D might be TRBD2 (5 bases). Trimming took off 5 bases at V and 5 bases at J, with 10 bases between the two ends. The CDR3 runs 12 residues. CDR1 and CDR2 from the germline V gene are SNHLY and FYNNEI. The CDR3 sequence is CASSFRENEQYF. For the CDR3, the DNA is TGTGCCAGCAGTTTCCGGGAAAACGAGCAGTACTTC.

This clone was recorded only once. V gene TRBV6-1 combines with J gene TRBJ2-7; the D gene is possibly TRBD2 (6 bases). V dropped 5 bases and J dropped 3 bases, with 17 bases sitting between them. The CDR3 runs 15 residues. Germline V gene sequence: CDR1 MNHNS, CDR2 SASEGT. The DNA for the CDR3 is TGTGCCAGCAGTACGCGGGACGGAGATTTCTACGAGCAGTACTTC. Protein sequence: CASSTRDGDFYEQYF.

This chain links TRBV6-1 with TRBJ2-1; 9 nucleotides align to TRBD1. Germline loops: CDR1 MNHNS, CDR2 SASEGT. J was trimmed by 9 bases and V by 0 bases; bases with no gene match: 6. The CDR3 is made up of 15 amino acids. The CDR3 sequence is CASSEANRGQGEQFF. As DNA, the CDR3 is TGTGCCAGCAGTGAAGCAAACAGGGGGCAGGGTGAGCAGTTCTTC.

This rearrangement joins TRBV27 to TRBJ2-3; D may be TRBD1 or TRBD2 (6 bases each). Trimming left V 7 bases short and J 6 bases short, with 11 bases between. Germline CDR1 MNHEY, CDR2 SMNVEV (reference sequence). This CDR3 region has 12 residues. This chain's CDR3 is CASIGGLDTQYF. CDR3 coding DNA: TGTGCCAGCATAGGGGGGCTGGATACGCAGTATTTT.

Here the CDR3 reads CASSLTPAGTGELFF. In DNA form, the CDR3 reads TGTGCCAGCAGCTTGACGCCCGCGGGCACCGGGGAGCTGTTTTTT. The chain carries TRBV11-2 and TRBJ2-2; TRBD2 might be the D (5 bases). The CDR3 consists of 15 residues. Germline V lookup: CDR1 SGHAT, CDR2 FQNNGV. Trimming stripped 3 bases from V and 4 bases from J, with 12 bases between.